The 17 T cell receptor beta chains in this list originate from one sample, sequenced in a study of blood T cells in healthy people across ages (dated by TCRdb to between 2015 and 2016). The receptor library was made with 5' RACE. This sample was sequenced with an Illumina HiSeq 2500. A second PCR of roughly 7 to 11 cycles was performed with a sample-barcoded 5' primer and a J-beta primer mix. Through fastp at Q25 and MiXCR, TCRdb rebuilt clones from the public reads, retaining in-frame beta chains. Every distinct CDR3 protein forms one entry, paired with its most common genes and DNA. Recorded for this sample are some 760,000 distinct CDR3 sequences; roughly 25% of them occurred a single time. The top ten clones comprise under 10% of the sample. These records were also assigned to another study, of T cells of mothers and their children.

The sample consisted of blood. Every receptor here comes from a boy aged 5-17 years in good health.

The chain is built from TRBV29-1 and TRBJ2-3; 8 bases are shared with TRBD2. There are 15 residues in the CDR3. V gave up 5 bases and J gave up 2 bases; unmatched junction bases: 9. CDR1 is SQVTM and CDR2 is ANQGSEA in the germline V gene. For the CDR3, the DNA is TGCAGCGTTTCCCCAGCGGGGGCCTTCACAGATACGCAGTATTTT. Translation gives CSVSPAGAFTDTQYF.

The genes are TRBV5-1 and TRBJ2-7; 7 nucleotides align to TRBD2. There are 14 residues in the CDR3. In germline, CDR1 is SGHRS, CDR2 YFSETQ. J was trimmed by 5 bases and V by 3 bases; bases with no gene match: 8. CDR3 sequence (DNA): TGCGCCAGCAGCTATCGGGAGGCGGGGAACGAGCAGTACTTC. Protein: CASSYREAGNEQYF.

Only a few counts were recorded for this clonotype. The rearrangement uses TRBV3-1 and TRBJ1-2; D gene unclear. V dropped 0 bases and J dropped 6 bases, with 14 bases sitting between them. CDR1 and CDR2 (germline): LGHDT, YNNKEL (reference sequence). The CDR3 sequence is 15 residues long. The CDR3 sequence is CASSQEMGWPDGYTF. The CDR3 nucleotides are TGTGCCAGCAGCCAAGAGATGGGTTGGCCTGATGGCTACACCTTC.

This clonotype appeared a few times. J is TRBJ1-1 and V is TRBV27; no clear D. The V gene lost 2 bases and the J gene lost 0 bases, with 16 bases spanning the gap. Germline V CDR1 and CDR2: MNHEY, SMNVEV (reference sequence). CDR3 length equals 17 residues. CDR3 residues: CASSLAPISVVNTEAFF. The CDR3 bases are TGTGCCAGCAGTTTAGCCCCCATTAGTGTGGTGAACACTGAAGCTTTCTTT.

The chain recombines TRBV12-5 with TRBJ2-5; tentatively, D is TRBD1 (6 bases). Trimming stripped 0 bases from V and 1 base from J, with 12 bases between. There are 16 residues in the CDR3. Germline V gives CDR1 LGHNT, CDR2 FRNRAP. The CDR3 DNA follows: TGTGCTAGTGGTTTGGTACAGGGTCCGGGCCAAGAGACCCAGTACTTC. Residues: CASGLVQGPGQETQYF. Drawing the rest from reference TRBV12-5 and TRBJ2-5, the complete variable domain is DARVTQTPRHKVTEMGQEVTMRCQPILGHNTVFWYRQTMMQGLELLAYFRNRAPLDDSGMPKDRFSAEMPDATLATLKIQPSEPRDSAVYFCASGLVQGPGQETQYFGPGTRLLVL.

This chain joins TRBV19 and TRBJ1-3; 7 bases match TRBD1. V was clipped by 3 bases and J by 0 bases; unmatched bases: 2. The CDR3 totals 15 residues. Germline CDR1 LNHDA, CDR2 SQIVND (reference sequence). The CDR3 here is CASSMTGNSGNTIYF. The CDR3 bases are TGTGCCAGTAGTATGACAGGGAACTCTGGAAACACCATATATTTT.

The V gene is TRBV5-1, the J gene TRBJ2-5; TRBD1 or TRBD2 may be the D gene (5 bases each). The end of the DNA fits TRBJ2-7 better, so the J call may be wrong. This CDR3 contains 14 residues. Germline V lookup: CDR1 SGHRS, CDR2 YFSETQ. The CDR3 region is CASSLGFDGGEQYF. The CDR3 nucleotides read TGCGCCAGCAGCTTGGGTTTCGATGGGGGCGAGCAGTACTTC.

V and J are TRBV7-8 and TRBJ2-5; 12 bases agree with TRBD2. There are 17 residues in the CDR3. V dropped 2 bases and J dropped 5; count of bases not matched to a gene: 9. CDR1 is SGHVS, CDR2 FQNEAQ, per germline. CDR3 loop: CASSLMVLAGGWETQYF. The DNA for the CDR3 is TGTGCCAGCAGCTTAATGGTTCTAGCGGGAGGGTGGGAGACCCAGTACTTC.

This sequence joins TRBV27 and TRBJ1-1; TRBD1 agrees at 7 bases. CDR3 length equals 14 residues. With 5 bases clipped from V and 4 bases from J, the junction kept 7 bases outside the gene matches. Germline V CDR1 and CDR2: MNHEY, SMNVEV (reference sequence). The CDR3 sequence: CASSADRDVTEAFF. CDR3 nucleotides: TGTGCCAGCAGTGCCGACAGGGACGTCACTGAAGCTTTCTTT.

This sequence joins TRBV4-1 and TRBJ2-1; unclear D gene. Between the trimmed V and J ends, which lost 4 bases and 5 bases, there was a span of 15 bases. This CDR3 region has 15 residues. The germline V gene encodes CDR1 MGHRA and CDR2 YSYEKL. The DNA for the CDR3 is TGCGCCAGCAGCCCTAGGGCAGCTTTTAACAATGAGCAGTTCTTC. Amino acid sequence: CASSPRAAFNNEQFF.

Only a few counts were recorded for this clonotype. The chain links TRBV28 to TRBJ2-5; 10 bases are a match to TRBD2. V shed 5 bases and J 4 bases; nucleotides not matched to a gene: 10. This CDR3 has 16 residues. Germline CDR1 MDHEN, CDR2 SYDVKM. In DNA, the CDR3 is TGTGCCAGCAGTATCCCGCCTAGCGGGAGTGGAGAGACCCAGTACTTC. It specifies CASSIPPSGSGETQYF.

The chain uses TRBV6-5 and TRBJ2-7; 16 positions match TRBD2. V shed 4 bases and J 4 bases; nucleotides not matched to a gene: 13. The CDR3 consists of 19 residues. Germline V CDR1 and CDR2: MNHEY, SVGAGI. The CDR3 bases are TGTGCCAGCAGTTCAACGGGACTAGCGGGAGGGCGGAGTGTGTACGAGCAGTACTTC. This encodes CASSSTGLAGGRSVYEQYF.

This clonotype was seen more than once but under ten times. The J gene is TRBJ1-4, the V gene TRBV27; 7 bases are shared with TRBD1. With V trimmed by 2 bases and J by 8 bases, 2 bases remained unmatched. In germline, CDR1 is MNHEY, CDR2 SMNVEV (reference sequence). This CDR3 spans 13 amino acids. Here the CDR3 reads CASSLRGREKLFF. Written as DNA, the CDR3 is TGTGCCAGCAGTTTAAGGGGGCGAGAAAAACTGTTTTTT. Looking up the rest from reference TRBV27 and TRBJ1-4 gives the full variable domain: EAQVTQNPRYLITVTGKKLTVTCSQNMNHEYMSWYRQDPGLGLRQIYYSMNVEVTDKGDVPEGYKVSRKEKRNFPLILESPSPNQTSLYFCASSLRGREKLFFGSGTQLSVL.

This rearrangement joins TRBV4-1 to TRBJ1-4; no firm D call. Germline loops: CDR1 MGHRA, CDR2 YSYEKL. The CDR3 spans 15 residues. With 1 base removed from V and 2 bases from J, the gap between germline ends came to 8 bases. The CDR3 here is CASSQGEGTNEKLFF. The CDR3 DNA follows: TGCGCCAGCAGCCAAGGCGAAGGGACTAATGAAAAACTGTTTTTT.

This clonotype turned up a few times. The V and J genes are TRBV27 and TRBJ2-7; the D is unclear. The CDR3 is made up of 13 amino acids. V gave up 8 bases and J gave up 2 bases, with 13 bases separating them. Germline V gene data show CDR1 as MNHEY and CDR2 as SMNVEV (reference sequence). The CDR3 coding sequence is TGTGCCAGCGCCTCCGGGTCAACCTACGAGCAGTACTTC. It codes for CASASGSTYEQYF.

The genes are TRBV21-1 and TRBJ1-5; TRBD1 was called by the table and not checked on the DNA. TRBV21-1 is annotated as a pseudogene. The CDR3 consists of 14 residues. CDR3 bases: TGTGCCAGCATGCCGGGACAGGGAATGCAGCCCCAGCATTTT. Encoded protein: CASMPGQGMQPQHF.

The chain uses TRBV7-2 and TRBJ2-1; 8 positions match TRBD2. Trimming removed 2 bases from V and 5 bases from J; junction bases left unmatched: 8. The germline V gene has CDR1 SGHTA and CDR2 FQGNSA. CDR3 length: 16 residues. This CDR3 reads CASSLRPGGGHNEQFF. DNA of the CDR3: TGTGCCAGCAGCTTAAGACCGGGAGGGGGTCACAATGAGCAGTTCTTC.